The TCR beta chain under discussion was sequenced for a study of T cells after yellow fever vaccination. MiXCR, run by TCRdb on the 5' RACE reads, gives a single entry per CDR3 protein. The data show some 350,000 distinct CDR3 sequences, around 10% seen once. CDR3 length equals 14 residues. Germline CDR1 and CDR2: DFQATT and SNEGSKA (reference sequence). Trimming removed 6 bases from V and 8 bases from J; junction bases left unmatched: 14. V is TRBV20-1 and J is TRBJ1-2, with 8 bases aligning to TRBD1. The material was PBMCs, obtained on the day of the first yellow fever vaccination. The clonotype was recovered from a man between 18 and 29 years old who received the YFV17D yellow fever vaccine. The CDR3 loop reads CSADGTGVGGGYTF. The CDR3 DNA sequence: TGCAGTGCGGATGGGACAGGAGTAGGAGGCGGCTACACCTTC.